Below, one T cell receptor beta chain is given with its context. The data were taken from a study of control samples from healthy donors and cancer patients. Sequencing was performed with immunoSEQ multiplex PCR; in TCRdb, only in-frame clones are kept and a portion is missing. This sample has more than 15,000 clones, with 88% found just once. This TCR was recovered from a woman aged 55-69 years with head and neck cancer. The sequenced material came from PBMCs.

DNA for the CDR3: TGTGCCAGCGGAGCGAGCTCGGGACGGAGCTCCTACGAGCAGTACTTC. As protein: CASGASSGRSSYEQYF. The chain joins TRBV2 to TRBJ2-7; D is tentatively TRBD1 or TRBD2 (5 bases each). The CDR3 sequence is 16 residues long. Germline V gene sequence: CDR1 SNHLY, CDR2 FYNNEI. Trimming took off 8 bases at V and 0 bases at J, with 20 bases between the two ends.